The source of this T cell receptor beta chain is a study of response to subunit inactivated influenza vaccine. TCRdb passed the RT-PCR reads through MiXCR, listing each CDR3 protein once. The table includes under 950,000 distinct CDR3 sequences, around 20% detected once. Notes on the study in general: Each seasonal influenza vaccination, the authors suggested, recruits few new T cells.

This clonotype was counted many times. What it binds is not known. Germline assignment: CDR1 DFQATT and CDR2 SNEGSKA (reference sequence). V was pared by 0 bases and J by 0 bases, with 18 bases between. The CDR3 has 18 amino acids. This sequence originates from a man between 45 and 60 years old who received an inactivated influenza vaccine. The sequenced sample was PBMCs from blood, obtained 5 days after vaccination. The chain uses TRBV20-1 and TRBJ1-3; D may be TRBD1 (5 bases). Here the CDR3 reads CSARDVRGSSYSGNTIYF. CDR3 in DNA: TGCAGTGCTAGAGATGTTCGGGGGTCATCCTACTCTGGAAACACCATATATTTT.